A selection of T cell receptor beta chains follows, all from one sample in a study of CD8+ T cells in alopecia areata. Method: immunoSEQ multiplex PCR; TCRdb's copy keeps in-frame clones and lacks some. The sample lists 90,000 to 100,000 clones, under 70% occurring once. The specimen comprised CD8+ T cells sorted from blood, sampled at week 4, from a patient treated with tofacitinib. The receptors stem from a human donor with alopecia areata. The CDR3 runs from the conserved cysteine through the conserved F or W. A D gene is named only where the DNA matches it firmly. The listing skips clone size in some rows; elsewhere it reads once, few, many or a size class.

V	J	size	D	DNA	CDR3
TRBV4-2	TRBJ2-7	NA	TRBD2	TGTGCCAGCAGCGTCCCCGGGACTAGCGGGGCCTACTCCTACGAGCAGTACTTC	CASSVPGTSGAYSYEQYF
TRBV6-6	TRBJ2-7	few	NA	TGTGCCAGCAGTTACGGGGAAACCTACGAGCAGTACTTC	CASSYGETYEQYF
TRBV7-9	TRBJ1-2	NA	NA	TGTGCCAGCGGAGGGGCGGACAATGGCTACACCTTC	CASGGADNGYTF
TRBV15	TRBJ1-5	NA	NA	TGTGCCACCAGCCTAATACCGGTCGGGGAGCAGCCCCAGCATTTT	CATSLIPVGEQPQHF
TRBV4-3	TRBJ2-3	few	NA	TGCGCCAGCAGCCAGGACCGAGGTTTCAGAGATACGCAGTATTTT	CASSQDRGFRDTQYF
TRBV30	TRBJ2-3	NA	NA	TGTGCCTGGAGTGTACCGCCTAACCGGGCGGGCTCGACGGATACGCAGTATTTT	CAWSVPPNRAGSTDTQYF
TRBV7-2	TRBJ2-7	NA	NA	TGTGCCAGCAGCAGTACGGGACGCCAAAGGGAATCCTACGAGCAGTACTTC	CASSSTGRQRESYEQYF
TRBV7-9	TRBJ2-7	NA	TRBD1	TGTGCCAGCAGCTCGGGACAGTTCTACGAGCAGTACTTC	CASSSGQFYEQYF
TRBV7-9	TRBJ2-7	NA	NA	TGTGCCAGCAGCTTAGCTCGTAACGAGCAGTACTTC	CASSLARNEQYF
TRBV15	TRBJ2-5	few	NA	TGTGCCACCAGCAGAGTGATCGGCCTAAGCCAAGAGACCCAGTACTTC	CATSRVIGLSQETQYF
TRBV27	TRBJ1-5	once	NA	TGTGCCAGCAGCCTAACAGGAACCCTTAATCAGCCCCAGCATTTT	CASSLTGTLNQPQHF
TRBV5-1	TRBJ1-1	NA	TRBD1	TGCGCCAGCAGCGACAGGGGGGTGAACACTGAAGCTTTCTTT	CASSDRGVNTEAFF
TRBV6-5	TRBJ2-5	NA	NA	TGTGCCAGCAGTTACTATGGCTACGAGACCCAGTACTTC	CASSYYGYETQYF
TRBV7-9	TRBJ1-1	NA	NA	TGTGCCAGCAGCTCGTTACTGGAGGACACTGAAGCTTTCTTT	CASSSLLEDTEAFF
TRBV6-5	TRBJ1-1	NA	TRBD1	TGTGCCAGCAGTTACCCGACAGGGGTCGGGAAGGGAGCTTTCTTT	CASSYPTGVGKGAFF
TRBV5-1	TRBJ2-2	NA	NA	TGCGCCAGCAGCTTTTTTTACAACACCGGGGAGCTGTTTTTT	CASSFFYNTGELFF
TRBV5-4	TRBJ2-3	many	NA	TGTGCCAGCAGCTTGGACGGCGGGTTCTCCCCAGATACGCAGTATTTT	CASSLDGGFSPDTQYF
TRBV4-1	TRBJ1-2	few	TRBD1	TGCGCCAGCAGCCATCCCTCGACAGGGGATGCTGGCTACACCTTC	CASSHPSTGDAGYTF
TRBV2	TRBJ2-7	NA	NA	TGTGCCAGCAGTGAGGGAAGCGCCTACGAGCAGTACTTC	CASSEGSAYEQYF
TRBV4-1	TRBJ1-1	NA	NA	TGCGCCAGCAGCCAAAGAGCAGGGAACACTGAAGCTTTCTTT	CASSQRAGNTEAFF
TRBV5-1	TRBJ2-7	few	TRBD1	TGCGCCAGCAGCCCTGTGACAGGGGGCTCCTACGAGCAGTACTTC	CASSPVTGGSYEQYF
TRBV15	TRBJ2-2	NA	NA	TGTGCCACCAGCAGAGTTGCAGGGGCGGCCGGGGAGCTGTTTTTT	CATSRVAGAAGELFF
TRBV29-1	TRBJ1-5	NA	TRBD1	TGCAGCACACAGTCAGGGGGCAGGGGTCAGCCCCAGCATTTT	CSTQSGGRGQPQHF
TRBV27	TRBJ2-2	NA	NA	TGTGCCAGCAGTTTTCTGGGGGGAGGGGAGCTGTTTTTT	CASSFLGGGELFF
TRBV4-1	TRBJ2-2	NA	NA	TGCGCCAGCAGCCAAGCCGGGGAGCTGTTTTTT	CASSQAGELFF
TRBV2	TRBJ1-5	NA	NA	TGTGCCAGCAGTAAATCGGACGGGAATCAGCCCCAGCATTTT	CASSKSDGNQPQHF
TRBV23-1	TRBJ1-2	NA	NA	TGCGCCAGCAGTCAATCTCCAACCGGAGCTAACTATGGCTACACCTTC	CASSQSPTGANYGYTF
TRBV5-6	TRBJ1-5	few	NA	TGTGCCAGCAGCTTGGGGGGCAGGGGTTCCCGGCAGCCCCAGCATTTT	CASSLGGRGSRQPQHF
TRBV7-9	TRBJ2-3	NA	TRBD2	TGTGCCAGCAGCGGATTGCTACTAGCGGGGAGTACAGATACGCAGTATTTT	CASSGLLLAGSTDTQYF